Listed here are 24 T cell receptor beta chains from one sample, sequenced in a study of T cell responses to AZD1222 COVID-19 vaccine. Profiling relied on immunoSEQ multiplex PCR, and the TCRdb table lists in-frame clones only, not all of them. Seen here are 120,000 to 150,000 clones, roughly 88% observed once, and the top ten hold about 3.3%. The sample was peripheral blood, taken on day 0 of MenACWY control vaccination. The receptors were gathered from an adult in good health.

The rearrangement uses TRBV6-5 and TRBJ2-1; 9 nucleotides match TRBD1. Germline loops: CDR1 MNHEY, CDR2 SVGAGI. The CDR3 has 14 residues. V trimming: 7 bases; J trimming: 8 bases; junction bases outside the gene matches: 9. The CDR3 region has the DNA TGTGCCAGCACCTCGACAGGGGGTTTCCATGAGCAGTTCTTC. Its protein is CASTSTGGFHEQFF.

This clone was detected only once. The chain couples TRBV3-1 (or the pseudogene TRBV3-2) to TRBJ1-1, with 7 positions matching TRBD1. The junction had 7 bases not matched to a gene; V was cut back by 1 base and J by 5 bases. CDR1 and CDR2 from the germline V gene are LGHDT and YNNKEL (reference sequence). CDR3 length: 15 residues. Here the CDR3 reads CASSQGNRGWTEAFF. CDR3 nucleotide sequence: TGTGCCAGCAGCCAAGGTAACAGGGGTTGGACTGAAGCTTTCTTT.

The chain employs TRBV11-2 and TRBJ2-2; D is uncertain. The CDR3 is 10 amino acids. The V gene's germline CDR1 is SGHAT and CDR2 FQNNGV. Trimming removed 1 base at V and 14 bases at J, with 5 bases between. In DNA form, the CDR3 reads TGTGCCAGCAGCTTAGGGCGCCTGTTTTTT. This gives the protein CASSLGRLFF.

The chain combines TRBV6-6 with TRBJ1-3, with D possibly being TRBD1 (6 bases). Trimming cost V 6 bases and J 3 bases, with 12 bases left between them. This CDR3 is 14 amino acids long. CDR1 and CDR2 (germline): MNHNY, SVGAGI (reference sequence). The CDR3 loop is CASSPQGYGNTIYF. The CDR3 nucleotides read TGTGCCAGCAGCCCACAGGGCTATGGAAACACCATATATTTT.

This clone appeared once. The rearrangement uses TRBV7-2 and TRBJ2-1; TRBD2 matches 9 bases. The V and J ends lost 2 bases and 6 bases, in that order; junction bases with no gene match: 8. The CDR3 loop spans 16 amino acids. The germline V gene has CDR1 SGHTA and CDR2 FQGNSA. CDR3 sequence reads: CASSLSAGTSRNEQFF. CDR3 coding DNA: TGTGCCAGCAGCTTATCCGCCGGGACTAGCCGCAATGAGCAGTTCTTC.

This rearrangement joins TRBV6-1 to TRBJ2-4; D unresolved. Germline lookup yields CDR1 MNHNS and CDR2 SASEGT. Trimming removed 2 bases at V and 12 bases at J, with 11 bases between. The CDR3 sequence is 12 residues long. For the CDR3, the DNA is TGTGCCAGCAGTGAACCCCGGAATAGTCAGTACTTC. It codes for CASSEPRNSQYF.

V usage is TRBV7-9 and J usage is TRBJ1-1, with a tentative D call TRBD1 (5 bases). V lost 1 base and J 5 bases, leaving 11 bases between the germline ends. The germline V gene encodes CDR1 SEHNR and CDR2 FQNEAQ (reference sequence). The CDR3 is 14 amino acids. As DNA, the CDR3 is TGTGCCAGCAGCTTAGACAGGTGGGAGACTGAAGCTTTCTTT. This sequence encodes CASSLDRWETEAFF.

The gene calls are TRBV24-1 and TRBJ1-2; 7 bases match TRBD1. V was pared by 5 bases and J by 4 bases, with 6 bases of the junction left unmatched. CDR1 is KGHDR, CDR2 SFDVKD, per germline. The CDR3 totals 14 residues. CDR3 amino acids: CATSGSSGGYGYTF. In DNA form, the CDR3 reads TGTGCCACCAGTGGCAGTTCAGGGGGCTATGGCTACACCTTC.

V usage is TRBV7-6 and J usage is TRBJ2-7; 15 nucleotides align to TRBD2. J was trimmed by 1 base and V by 5 bases; bases with no gene match: 18. Germline V gene lookup returns CDR1 SGHVS and CDR2 FNYEAQ. CDR3 length: 21 residues. The CDR3 reads CASSRIRGLAGGPGSSYEQYF. The CDR3 DNA reads TGTGCCAGCAGCCGGATCCGGGGACTAGCGGGAGGACCGGGGAGTTCCTACGAGCAGTACTTC.

The chain joins TRBV13 to TRBJ1-1; 7 bases fit TRBD1. The trim removed 8 bases at V and 8 bases at J, leaving 11 bases unmatched. CDR1 PRHDT and CDR2 FYEKMQ come from the germline V gene (reference sequence). This CDR3 comprises 13 residues. The CDR3 DNA reads as TGTGCCAGCGGACAGGAGGGGAACCCCGAAGCTTTCTTT. Translated, it gives CASGQEGNPEAFF.

The rearrangement uses TRBV6-5 and TRBJ1-4, with 7 bases lining up with TRBD1. Germline values: CDR1 MNHEY, CDR2 SVGAGI. This CDR3 is built from 13 residues. Unmatched junction bases numbered 6, after V lost 6 bases and J lost 8 bases. DNA for the CDR3: TGTGCCAGCAGGGAGGGGGCAAGGGAAAAACTGTTTTTT. This sequence encodes CASREGAREKLFF.

The chain has TRBV3-1 (or the pseudogene TRBV3-2) and TRBJ2-2; D gene unclear. This CDR3 is built from 16 residues. Trimming removed 6 bases at V and 6 bases at J, with 20 bases between. Germline lookup yields CDR1 LGHDT and CDR2 YNNKEL (reference sequence). The CDR3 spells CASRQRSPGYSGELFF. CDR3 in DNA: TGTGCCAGCAGGCAGAGGAGCCCCGGTTACTCCGGGGAGCTGTTTTTT.

V gene TRBV19 combines with J gene TRBJ2-5, with a possible D match to TRBD1 (6 bases). This CDR3 is built from 13 residues. The germline V and J ends were trimmed by 6 bases and 2 bases, with 10 bases remaining between them. Looked up from germline, CDR1 is LNHDA and CDR2 is SQIVND (reference sequence). CDR3 loop: CASRQTGQETQYF. The CDR3 DNA reads TGTGCCAGTAGACAGACAGGACAAGAGACCCAGTACTTC.

CDR3 region: CASSTGLADEQYF. CDR3 DNA sequence: TGCGCCAGCAGCACCGGACTAGCCGACGAGCAGTACTTC. V gene TRBV5-1 combines with J gene TRBJ2-7; the match to TRBD2 covers 8 bases. The CDR3 covers 13 residues. With 4 bases clipped from V and 5 bases from J, the junction kept 5 bases outside the gene matches. Germline V gene lookup returns CDR1 SGHRS and CDR2 YFSETQ.

The CDR3 DNA is TGTGCCAGCAGCCCCAACAGGGGGCAATCCGGAAACACCATATATTTT. It codes for CASSPNRGQSGNTIYF. V is TRBV11-3 and J is TRBJ1-3; 9 positions agree with TRBD1. CDR1 is SGHNT, CDR2 YENEEA, per germline. V lost 5 bases, J lost 4 bases, and 9 bases stayed unmatched. The CDR3 is 16 residues long.

The chain is built from TRBV4-3 and TRBJ2-7; TRBD2 aligns across 7 bases. This CDR3 is built from 11 residues. V dropped 6 bases and J dropped 7; count of bases not matched to a gene: 3. The V gene's germline CDR1 is LGHNA and CDR2 YSLEER. The chain's CDR3 is CASRGGQEQYF. In DNA form, the CDR3 reads TGCGCCAGCAGGGGAGGGCAGGAGCAGTACTTC.

The CDR3 sequence is CASSQGVPLEQYF. In nucleotides, the CDR3 is TGTGCCAGCAGCCAAGGTGTTCCTCTCGAGCAGTACTTC. The chain links TRBV3-1 (or the pseudogene TRBV3-2) to TRBJ2-7, with D uncertain. Germline V gene sequence: CDR1 LGHDT, CDR2 YNNKEL (reference sequence). Trimming took off 1 base at V and 6 bases at J, with 10 bases between the two ends. This CDR3 is 13 amino acids long.

This rearrangement joins TRBV18 to TRBJ1-1; a weak D match, TRBD1 (5 bases). Germline CDR1 reads KGHSH; CDR2 reads LQKENI. The V and J ends lost 2 bases and 3 bases respectively, with 10 bases between them. The CDR3 contains 14 residues. Here the CDR3 DNA reads TGTGCCAGCTCACCAGGGGACGGGTACACTGAAGCTTTCTTT. Translating gives CASSPGDGYTEAFF.

This chain links TRBV5-6 with TRBJ1-1; 8 nucleotides match TRBD1. This CDR3 has 15 amino acids. Unmatched junction bases numbered 8, after V lost 4 bases and J lost 3 bases. Germline values: CDR1 SGHDT, CDR2 YYEEEE. The CDR3 sequence is CASSGTGGLDTEAFF. The CDR3, as DNA: TGTGCCAGCAGCGGTACAGGGGGGCTGGACACTGAAGCTTTCTTT.

This chain connects TRBV9 to TRBJ2-7, with 8 bases that match TRBD1. From germline, CDR1 is SGDLS and CDR2 YYNGEE. The CDR3 consists of 15 residues. V lost 4 bases, J lost 0 bases, and 6 bases stayed unmatched. DNA for the CDR3: TGTGCCAGCAGCTCGGGACAGGTAAGCTCCTACGAGCAGTACTTC. The encoded protein is CASSSGQVSSYEQYF.

V usage is TRBV7-2 and J usage is TRBJ1-1; 9 bases fit TRBD1. CDR1 SGHTA and CDR2 FQGNSA come from the germline V gene. J was trimmed by 4 bases and V by 4 bases; bases with no gene match: 1. The CDR3 has 13 residues. The CDR3 coding sequence is TGTGCCAGCAGCTGGGACAGGGTCACTGAAGCTTTCTTT. Its translation is CASSWDRVTEAFF.

The chain links TRBV6-6 to TRBJ1-2; TRBD1 matches at 8 bases. Germline values: CDR1 MNHNY, CDR2 SVGAGI (reference sequence). The V segment lost 5 bases and the J segment 5 bases; nucleotides outside the gene matches: 7. The CDR3 runs 14 residues. The chain's CDR3 is CASSPRTGTYGYTF. The CDR3 region has the DNA TGTGCCAGCAGTCCCCGGACAGGGACTTATGGCTACACCTTC.

This clone came up a few times. The V call is TRBV3-1 (or the pseudogene TRBV3-2), the J call TRBJ1-2; TRBD1 matches at 9 bases. This CDR3 is 13 amino acids long. CDR1 is LGHDT and CDR2 is YNNKEL in the germline V gene (reference sequence). After removal of 4 bases from V and 6 bases from J, the junction contained 3 bases not matched to a gene. CDR3 nucleotide sequence: TGTGCCAGCAGCCGCAGACAGGGGGATGGCTACACCTTC. Translation gives CASSRRQGDGYTF.

The gene calls are TRBV30 and TRBJ1-3; no clear D gene. Germline values: CDR1 GTSNPN, CDR2 SVGIG (reference sequence). V lost 0 bases and J lost 0, with 12 bases in between. This CDR3 spans 16 amino acids. As DNA, the CDR3 is TGTGCCTGGAGTGTACTCAGACGTCTCTCTGGAAACACCATATATTTT. Its translation: CAWSVLRRLSGNTIYF. The variable domain in full, completed from reference TRBV30 and TRBJ1-3, reads SQTIHQWPATLVQPVGSPLSLECTVEGTSNPNLYWYRQAAGRGLQLLFYSVGIGQISSEVPQNLSASRPQDRQFILSSKKLLLSDSGFYLCAWSVLRRLSGNTIYFGEGSWLTVV.